The clone carrying this T cell receptor beta chain occurred many times. Its antigen is unidentified. This entry comes from a study of Graves' ophthalmopathy and Graves' hyperthyroidism. Amplification targeted the TCR beta CDR3 regions, with RNA transcripts as the source material. The first-round RT-PCR employed HTBI primers together with the Qiagen OneStep RT-PCR kit. A multiplex PCR was then performed as the second round. TCRdb re-analysed the multiplex PCR reads in MiXCR, keeping a single row per CDR3 protein. This sample has 350,000 to 450,000 distinct CDR3 sequences, with about 16% found just once. Overall study results and limits: A model of 13 signatures distinguished ophthalmopathy from stable hyperthyroidism at under 90% sensitivity and 70% to 84% specificity.

Between the trimmed V and J ends, which lost 5 bases and 0 bases, there was a span of 20 bases. The CDR3 is 17 residues long. Germline loops: CDR1 MNHEY, CDR2 SMNVEV (reference sequence). The J gene is TRBJ2-7, the V gene TRBV27; D unclear. The receptor was isolated from a woman between 18 and 29 years old with Graves' ophthalmopathy. Sequenced material: peripheral blood. The DNA of the CDR3 is TGTGCCAGCAGTGCAAGGGTAGTGGCCAGAGACTCCTACGAGCAGTACTTC. Encoded protein: CASSARVVARDSYEQYF.